The T cell receptor (beta chain) under discussion was sequenced for a study of PD-1 blockade in mismatch repair-deficient tumors. General study findings and limits: Tumor-resident clones, often undetectable pretreatment in blood, expanded then contracted after pembrolizumab.

V trimming: 4 bases; J trimming: 1 base; junction bases outside the gene matches: 16. This CDR3 is 19 amino acids long. Germline lookup yields CDR1 LGHNA and CDR2 YNFKEQ. TCRdb's table, derived via immunoSEQ multiplex PCR, lists solely in-frame clones and lacks some. Here the sample spans tens of thousands of clones, approximately 86% being singletons. The TCR-sequenced patients were a few responders to pembrolizumab. Turning to this clone: Its antigen is still unknown.

Sequenced material: peripheral blood, taken 12 weeks after starting pembrolizumab. The TCR originated in an adult with mismatch repair-deficient cancer. The V gene is TRBV4-2, the J gene TRBJ1-2; the match to TRBD1 covers 9 bases. The CDR3 here is CASSRQGGEGASLNYGYTF. CDR3 bases: TGTGCCAGCAGCCGACAGGGGGGAGAGGGGGCGAGTCTTAACTATGGCTACACCTTC.